This TCR beta chain was sequenced for a study of identical twins (dated by TCRdb to 2016 to 2017). With regard to the full study: To test whether fetal clonotypes persist, this study deep-sequenced TCR alpha and beta repertoires from monozygotic twins, from unrelated adults of various ages, and from cord blood. To rule out contamination, replicate twin experiments were performed at different times with different library preparation protocols. Overall study outcomes, separate from this receptor: In monozygotic twins, out-of-frame TCR alpha sharing was systematically underestimated by recombination models, although the models agreed with sharing between unrelated individuals. Abundant cord blood beta clonotypes carried fewer insertions; young adult naive repertoires showed a weaker similar trend, while memory repertoires showed none. Because the same donors could not be followed over many years, conclusions were based on cross-sectional statistical analysis. In beta out-of-frame sequences, excess twin sharing was weaker, because having fewer shared sequences lowered the signal-to-noise ratio. Zero-insertion analyses could be partly confounded by invariant T cells such as MAIT and iNKT, although diverse VJ usage argued against such confounding for most clonotypes. Compared with coincidental sharing between unrelated individuals, out-of-frame TCR alpha sequences shared between twins showed an excess of sequences with low generation probability.

Every donor was a healthy Caucasian. The researchers also sequenced three unrelated adults who were not twins: a male aged 18 to 30, a male aged 50 to 60, and a female aged 50 to 60. Using Miltenyi CD45RO+ enrichment and human naive T-cell isolation kits, memory (CD45RO+) and naive T cells were isolated from PBMC. This clonotype has just a few counts. Its binding antigen is unknown. No clone much larger than this one lies a single base away; base qualities are absent. The library was made by 5' RACE. The run used an Illumina HiSeq 2000. A universal primer binding site was added through template switching, and the final cDNA carried a unique molecular identifier so that TCR cDNA molecules could be counted accurately. First-strand cDNA for TCR alpha and beta chains was synthesized from specific primers in the conserved constant-segment region. Each cDNA library was double barcoded, with a SMART-Mk sample barcode plus Illumina barcodes, to control for contamination. TruSeq adapter sequences, together with Illumina sample barcodes, were added in two successive PCR steps. The Illumina HiSeq platform was used with custom primers to sequence TCR alpha and beta cDNA libraries. For the original study's pipeline: MiGEC processed the raw reads to extract unique molecular identifiers, while MiXCR was used to determine the CDR3 positions. Recombination models were inferred per individual with the repgenHMM and IGoR tools using an EM algorithm. The tcR package in R was used for shared clonotype analysis, with sharing normalized by the product of cloneset sizes. Out-of-frame nonproductive sequences were analyzed to study raw recombination free of thymic and clonal selection effects. TCRdb's own reprocessing of the public reads used fastp at Q25 and MiXCR and kept productive beta chains. A single entry per CDR3 protein holds the most common genes and DNA from its merged rows. What appears here as the V and J calls and clone size reflects TCRdb's work, not the paper's. This sample lists 640,000 or so distinct CDR3 sequences; approximately 6% were detected once. Around 1.9% of the sample lies in the top ten.

Its CDR3 holds 12 amino acids, cysteine through phenylalanine. Of all the DNA, just the CDR3 is kept, 36 bases in frame from base 1. The germline V gene provides CDR1 SGHVS and CDR2 FNYEAQ. V loses 6 bases of germline sequence and J loses 5 bases, and the interval between the two ends is 10 bases. The source is a man between 18 and 29 years old in good health. What was sequenced was naive T cells sorted from blood. The cell subset or site label, as the study defines it: cells isolated with a human naive T-cell isolation kit. The sequence joins TRBV7-6 to TRBJ1-1; tentative D gene TRBD1, with 5 bases matching. In nucleotide form, the sequence is TGTGCCAGCAGTCCCGGACATACTGAAGCTTTCTTT. Its protein product is CASSPGHTEAFF.